This T cell receptor (beta chain) was observed in a study of blood T cell repertoires in COVID-19. Study details: Nucleic acid was either cDNA or gDNA, and it came from T cells, B-cell-depleted T cells, or PBMCs.

The trim removed 8 bases at V and 1 base at J, leaving 10 bases unmatched. CDR1 is SNHLY and CDR2 is FYNNEI in the germline V gene. The CDR3 is made up of 16 amino acids. Clones were read by immunoSEQ multiplex PCR, and TCRdb kept only the in-frame ones, dropping some. The data contain roughly 100,000 clones, approximately 87% of them seen just once; the ten biggest clones take up just under 20%. This clone has at least ten counts. V gene TRBV2 combines with J gene TRBJ2-3; 9 nucleotides align to TRBD1. Sequencing input: peripheral blood. This clonotype was sampled from a human donor in a cohort sampled during active COVID-19. CDR3: CASHGQGLSRTDTQYF. For the CDR3, the DNA is TGTGCCAGCCACGGACAGGGGCTAAGTCGCACAGATACGCAGTATTTT.